This entry lists 24 T cell receptor beta chains sequenced from one sample in a study of chemoradiotherapy in HPV16-positive cancers. TCRdb's table, derived via immunoSEQ multiplex PCR, lists solely in-frame clones and lacks some. The sample has thousands of clones, over 80% seen once. Material: tumor tissue, obtained from a patient who underwent chemoradiotherapy. The receptors stem from a human donor with HPV-associated anogenital cancer.

This chain links TRBV19 with TRBJ2-1, with TRBD2 matching 15 bases. The CDR3 has 17 residues. With V trimmed by 6 bases and J by 8 bases, 11 bases remained unmatched. The germline V gene has CDR1 LNHDA and CDR2 SQIVND (reference sequence). The CDR3 sequence: CASSLGLAGGTAHEQFF. The CDR3 nucleotides are TGTGCCAGTAGCCTTGGACTAGCGGGAGGGACCGCACATGAGCAGTTCTTC.

This chain connects TRBV7-9 to TRBJ2-3; 7 positions agree with TRBD1. The CDR3 runs 14 residues. V lost 1 base, J lost 5 bases, and 3 bases stayed unmatched. CDR1 and CDR2 (germline): SEHNR, FQNEAQ (reference sequence). In nucleotides, the CDR3 is TGTGCCAGCAGCTTAGTAGGGGGCGAAGATACGCAGTATTTT. Translation: CASSLVGGEDTQYF.

This clone was detected only a few times. V is TRBV9 and J is TRBJ2-7, with TRBD1 identical over 7 bases. CDR1 SGDLS and CDR2 YYNGEE come from the germline V gene. V shed 4 bases and J 2 bases; nucleotides not matched to a gene: 6. The CDR3 totals 14 residues. The CDR3 nucleotides are TGTGCCAGCAGCCGGTTCGGGACAGCCTACGAGCAGTACTTC. Amino acids: CASSRFGTAYEQYF.

The rearrangement uses TRBV6-5 and TRBJ1-4, with D uncertain. Germline V gene sequence: CDR1 MNHEY, CDR2 SVGAGI. V lost 6 bases and J 8 bases, leaving 16 bases between the germline ends. The CDR3 covers 14 residues. Here the CDR3 DNA reads TGTGCCAGCAGGGGCAGAACCCTTGGGGAAAAACTGTTTTTT. It yields the protein CASRGRTLGEKLFF.

The rearrangement joins TRBV6-5 to TRBJ2-7, with unresolved D. CDR3 length: 13 residues. CDR1 and CDR2 (germline): MNHEY, SVGAGI. The ends were cut back, 2 bases at V and 6 bases at J, with 11 bases in the middle. CDR3 bases: TGTGCCAGCAGTTACCTCTTTCCTCGCGAGCAGTACTTC. Its protein product is CASSYLFPREQYF.

The chain combines TRBV6-6 with TRBJ1-6; the D gene is possibly TRBD1 (6 bases). Trimming stripped 2 bases from V and 0 bases from J, with 8 bases between. The germline gives CDR1 MNHNY, CDR2 SVGAGI (reference sequence). The CDR3 contains 16 residues. In DNA form, the CDR3 reads TGTGCCAGCAGTTACAGGGGGAGCTCCTATAATTCACCCCTCCACTTT. It specifies CASSYRGSSYNSPLHF.

V is TRBV10-1 and J is TRBJ2-3; 12 bases map to TRBD2. CDR1 and CDR2 from the germline V gene are WNHNN and SYGVQD (reference sequence). After removal of 9 bases from V and 1 base from J, the junction contained 5 bases not matched to a gene. CDR3 length: 15 residues. The CDR3 loop is CASSTSGGRTDTQYF. As DNA, the CDR3 is TGCGCCAGTTCGACTAGCGGGGGACGCACAGATACGCAGTATTTT.

The V and J genes are TRBV4-1 and TRBJ1-5, with TRBD1 matching over 7 bases. The CDR3 sequence is 15 residues long. After removal of 0 bases from V and 6 bases from J, the junction contained 5 bases not matched to a gene. Germline CDR1 is MGHRA and CDR2 is YSYEKL. As DNA, the CDR3 is TGCGCCAGCAGCCAAGATGACAGGGTGGGTCAGCCCCAGCATTTT. Translating gives CASSQDDRVGQPQHF.

This clone was seen a single time. The chain has TRBV6-4 and TRBJ2-3; a weak D match, TRBD2 (7 bases). V was trimmed by 0 bases and J by 4 bases, leaving 11 bases between them. Germline assignment: CDR1 MRHNA and CDR2 SNTAGT. There are 15 residues in the CDR3. CDR3 loop: CASSDSRGGADTQYF. CDR3 DNA: TGTGCCAGCAGTGACTCGAGGGGGGGCGCAGATACGCAGTATTTT.

The chain links TRBV11-2 to TRBJ2-7, with D perhaps TRBD2 (5 bases). This CDR3 is built from 12 residues. V was trimmed by 6 bases and J by 3 bases, leaving 9 bases between them. Germline values: CDR1 SGHAT, CDR2 FQNNGV. CDR3 sequence: CASRLGDYEQYF. The CDR3 nucleotides are TGTGCCAGCAGGCTCGGGGACTACGAGCAGTACTTC.

The chain recombines TRBV7-3 with TRBJ2-5; a possible D gene is TRBD2 (5 bases). V was trimmed by 3 bases and J by 5 bases, leaving 13 bases between them. CDR3 length equals 14 residues. The germline gives CDR1 SGHTA, CDR2 FQGTGA. The CDR3 coding sequence is TGTGCCAGCAGCTTGGACGGCGGCGGGGAGACCCAGTACTTC. Encoded protein: CASSLDGGGETQYF.

This rearrangement joins TRBV28 to TRBJ1-4; weak D call: TRBD1 (5 bases). Germline CDR1 and CDR2: MDHEN and SYDVKM. This CDR3 comprises 14 residues. V lost 6 bases and J lost 8, with 16 bases in between. CDR3 DNA sequence: TGTGCCAGCAGAGGAGTTGGGTGGGGGGAAAAACTGTTTTTT. Protein product: CASRGVGWGEKLFF.

By share, this clone counts as large. The genes are TRBV9 and TRBJ2-7, with 7 bases identical to TRBD1. V trimming: 4 bases; J trimming: 2 bases; junction bases outside the gene matches: 6. This CDR3 contains 14 residues. Germline CDR1 reads SGDLS; CDR2 reads YYNGEE. For the CDR3, the DNA is TGTGCCAGCAGCTCCGGGACAGCCCCCTACGAGCAGTACTTC. Its protein is CASSSGTAPYEQYF. Variable domain in full (rest from reference TRBV9 and TRBJ2-7): DSGVTQTPKHLITATGQRVTLRCSPRSGDLSVYWYQQSLDQGLQFLIQYYNGEERAKGNILERFSAQQFPDLHSELNLSSLELGDSALYFCASSSGTAPYEQYFGPGTRLTVT.

The CDR3 loop is CASSSSGAGNQPQHF. The CDR3 bases are TGTGCCAGCAGCTCGTCGGGGGCAGGCAATCAGCCCCAGCATTTT. The chain couples TRBV7-9 to TRBJ1-5; weak D call: TRBD1 (6 bases). Germline CDR1 and CDR2: SEHNR and FQNEAQ (reference sequence). Trimming removed 4 bases from V and 2 bases from J, with 12 bases in between. This CDR3 has 15 residues.

In this sample, this clone turned up a few times. The chain combines TRBV11-3 with TRBJ2-2; a weak D match, TRBD2 (6 bases). Germline V gene data show CDR1 as SGHNT and CDR2 as YENEEA. Trimming took off 0 bases at V and 6 bases at J, with 11 bases between the two ends. The CDR3 spans 15 residues. The CDR3 DNA sequence: TGTGCCAGCAGCTTAGACGTCGGGAGAGCCGGGGAGCTGTTTTTT. It yields the protein CASSLDVGRAGELFF.

The rearrangement joins TRBV15 to TRBJ2-3, with 10 nucleotides matching TRBD1. The V and J ends lost 5 bases and 6 bases, in that order; junction bases with no gene match: 11. This CDR3 is built from 16 residues. Germline V gene data show CDR1 as LNHNV and CDR2 as YYDKDF (reference sequence). This CDR3 is CATSRRTGGWSDTQYF. The CDR3 DNA sequence: TGTGCCACCAGCCGCCGGACAGGGGGTTGGTCGGATACGCAGTATTTT.

CDR3 DNA: TGCAGCGTTGAAGGACGGGACTCCTACGAGCAGTACTTC. Amino acids: CSVEGRDSYEQYF. The chain couples TRBV29-1 to TRBJ2-7; TRBD2 is a possible D gene (5 bases). This CDR3 is built from 13 residues. V dropped 1 base and J dropped 0 bases, with 7 bases sitting between them. Per germline, CDR1 SQVTM and CDR2 ANQGSEA.

This clone appeared a few times. J is TRBJ1-6 and V is TRBV4-1; D is unresolved. Germline CDR1 reads MGHRA; CDR2 reads YSYEKL. The CDR3 spans 13 residues. The V end was cut by 1 base, the J end by 9 bases, with 7 bases between. The CDR3, as DNA: TGCGCCAGCAGCCAAGGCCTCACTTCACCCCTCCACTTT. It encodes CASSQGLTSPLHF.

The chain links TRBV30 to TRBJ1-3; no definite D call. The CDR3 is made up of 12 amino acids. Germline CDR1 GTSNPN, CDR2 SVGIG (reference sequence). The ends were cut back, 0 bases at V and 0 bases at J, with 0 bases in the middle. CDR3 sequence reads: CAWSVSGNTIYF. As DNA, the CDR3 is TGTGCCTGGAGTGTCTCTGGAAACACCATATATTTT.

The chain recombines TRBV7-2 with TRBJ1-1; the match to TRBD1 covers 10 bases. The germline V gene encodes CDR1 SGHTA and CDR2 FQGNSA. V dropped 5 bases and J dropped 5; count of bases not matched to a gene: 2. CDR3 length equals 13 residues. CDR3 DNA: TGTGCCAGCAGCGTGGGACAGGGGACTGAAGCTTTCTTT. Translated, it gives CASSVGQGTEAFF.

This sequence joins TRBV11-2 and TRBJ1-2, with unresolved D. The germline V and J ends were trimmed by 0 bases and 8 bases, with 13 bases remaining between them. Germline loops: CDR1 SGHAT, CDR2 FQNNGV. This CDR3 contains 14 residues. The DNA for the CDR3 is TGTGCCAGCAGCTTAGATCTGGGTAGTTTGGGCTACACCTTC. Translated: CASSLDLGSLGYTF.

The sample holds one count of this clone. The gene calls are TRBV29-1 and TRBJ2-3; perhaps TRBD1 as D (5 bases). Germline-derived CDR1 and CDR2 are SQVTM and ANQGSEA. With 5 bases removed from V and 5 bases from J, the gap between germline ends came to 17 bases. This CDR3 is 14 amino acids long. The CDR3 loop is CSVSWGRVGDTQYF. CDR3 in DNA: TGCAGCGTTAGTTGGGGCAGGGTCGGAGATACGCAGTATTTT.

The CDR3 nucleotides read TGCGCCAGCAGCTTGGCCTACAGCGGAGGGGGGGAAGATACGCAGTATTTT. Protein: CASSLAYSGGGEDTQYF. The chain joins TRBV5-1 to TRBJ2-3; weak D call: TRBD2 (7 bases). Trimming removed 0 bases from V and 5 bases from J, with 19 bases in between. Germline CDR1 reads SGHRS; CDR2 reads YFSETQ. The CDR3 spans 17 residues.

CDR3 protein: CASSLDPSSHEQFF. CDR3 coding DNA: TGTGCCAGCAGCTTAGATCCTAGCTCCCATGAGCAGTTCTTC. The chain is built from TRBV11-2 and TRBJ2-1; perhaps TRBD2 as D (5 bases). V lost 0 bases, J lost 8 bases, and 11 bases lay in between. In germline, CDR1 is SGHAT, CDR2 FQNNGV. The CDR3 sequence is 14 residues long. Full variable domain (outside the CDR3, taken from reference TRBV11-2 and TRBJ2-1): EAGVAQSPRYKIIEKRQSVAFWCNPISGHATLYWYQQILGQGPKLLIQFQNNGVVDDSQLPKDRFSAERLKGVDSTLKIQPAKLEDSAVYLCASSLDPSSHEQFFGPGTRLTVL.